This is a list of T cell receptor beta chains from one sample in a study of early T cells in non-severe SARS-CoV-2 infection. TCRdb redid the calling of the 5' RACE reads with MiXCR, one entry per CDR3 protein. The sample yields 57,000 or so distinct CDR3 sequences, around 11% seen once. The starting material was whole blood, obtained at baseline. These receptors originate from an adult who was a healthcare worker with PCR-confirmed SARS-CoV-2 infection or an uninfected control (not recorded which). The donor label of this sample is uncertain. Both conserved end residues are part of each CDR3. A D gene is named only where the DNA matches it firmly. Clone size is not always given. Where it is, it says once, few, many or a class for expanded clones.

TRBJ2-5,few,TRBV29-1,TRBD1,CSVVGTGGQETQYF,TGCAGCGTGGTTGGGACAGGGGGCCAGGAGACCCAGTACTTC
TRBJ1-6,many,TRBV27,-,CASSLSLWDVRRDNSPLHF,TGTGCCAGCAGTTTATCATTGTGGGACGTCCGGAGAGATAATTCACCCCTCCACTTT
TRBJ2-5,-,TRBV18,-,CASSPPGRTKETQYF,TGTGCCAGCTCACCACCGGGCAGGACGAAAGAGACCCAGTACTTC
TRBJ1-2,many,TRBV29-1,-,CSVGTRGGYTF,TGCAGCGTGGGGACAAGGGGCGGCTACACCTTC
TRBJ2-6,few,TRBV20-1,TRBD2,CSARDLSGNLAGGPDSRANVLTF,TGCAGTGCTAGAGACCTTTCGGGTAATCTAGCGGGGGGACCAGACTCACGGGCCAACGTCCTGACTTTC
TRBJ2-2,-,TRBV7-3,-,CASNPYSSTREYYTGELFF,TGTGCCAGCAACCCTTATTCGTCGACACGGGAATATTACACCGGGGAGCTGTTTTTT
TRBJ1-2,many,TRBV7-3,-,CASSPNVGQIYGYTF,TGTGCCAGCAGCCCGAACGTCGGACAGATCTATGGCTACACCTTC
TRBJ2-5,few,TRBV6-5,TRBD1,CATRQGQGRLETQYF,TGTGCCACCAGACAGGGACAGGGCCGTTTAGAGACCCAGTACTTC
TRBJ2-3,-,TRBV5-1,-,CASSLADLRADTQYF,TGCGCCAGCAGCTTGGCCGACCTCCGGGCAGATACGCAGTATTTT
TRBJ2-2,-,TRBV5-1,-,CASTFGARANTGELFF,TGCGCCAGCACCTTTGGGGCCAGGGCTAACACCGGGGAGCTGTTTTTT
TRBJ2-2,-,TRBV5-5,-,CASSLAPGAGTGELFF,TGTGCCAGCAGCTTGGCGCCGGGGGCGGGCACCGGGGAGCTGTTTTTT
TRBJ1-2,-,TRBV20-1,-,CSARDRQERYGYTF,TGCAGTGCTAGAGACCGACAGGAGCGCTATGGCTACACCTTC
TRBJ1-5,few,TRBV4-2,-,CASSQDLSGANNQPQHF,TGTGCCAGCAGCCAAGACTTGTCAGGGGCGAACAATCAGCCCCAGCATTTT
TRBJ2-1,many,TRBV4-1,-,CASSQVGRLSEQFF,TGCGCCAGCAGCCAAGTTGGGAGGTTGAGTGAGCAGTTCTTC
TRBJ2-5,-,TRBV4-1,-,CASSQDRGAGETQYF,TGCGCCAGCAGCCAAGATCGGGGGGCTGGAGAGACCCAGTACTTC
TRBJ2-1,-,TRBV12-3/TRBV12-4,-,CASSLVRGANSYNEQFF,TGTGCCAGCAGTTTAGTCCGGGGGGCCAACTCCTACAATGAGCAGTTCTTC
TRBJ2-3,few,TRBV9,TRBD2,CASSVAGLASYTDTQYF,TGTGCCAGCAGCGTTGCGGGACTAGCTTCTTACACAGATACGCAGTATTTT
TRBJ2-3,-,TRBV7-9,TRBD2,CASSLGAGGSTDTQYF,TGTGCCAGCAGCTTAGGAGCGGGGGGAAGCACAGATACGCAGTATTTT
TRBJ2-1,-,TRBV14,-,CASSKTRGEQFF,TGTGCCAGCAGCAAAACACGCGGTGAGCAGTTCTTC
TRBJ1-5,-,TRBV6-1,-,CASTKTQEEQPQHF,TGTGCCAGCACAAAGACACAGGAGGAACAGCCCCAGCATTTT
TRBJ2-3,many,TRBV20-1,-,CSARDLSDPTDTQYF,TGCAGTGCTAGAGATCTTAGCGACCCCACAGATACGCAGTATTTT
TRBJ2-1,many,TRBV11-3,TRBD1,CASSPASRQGASEQFF,TGTGCCAGCAGCCCGGCGTCGAGACAGGGGGCGAGTGAGCAGTTCTTC
TRBJ2-3,few,TRBV27,-,CASSLTHPSTDTQYF,TGTGCCAGCAGTCTTACCCATCCTAGCACAGATACGCAGTATTTT
TRBJ1-6,-,TRBV9,-,CASTDMHNSPLHF,TGTGCCAGCACGGACATGCATAATTCACCCCTCCACTTT
TRBJ2-3,many,TRBV20-1,TRBD2,CSAYSGGVTDTQYF,TGCAGTGCCTATAGCGGGGGGGTCACAGATACGCAGTATTTT
TRBJ1-2,-,TRBV6-1,TRBD1,CASSEYAGQRNYGYTF,TGTGCCAGCAGTGAATACGCGGGACAGCGTAACTATGGCTACACCTTC
TRBJ2-1,few,TRBV12-3/TRBV12-4,TRBD1,CATRPTGNNEQFF,TGTGCCACCCGACCGACAGGGAACAATGAGCAGTTCTTC
TRBJ2-3,-,TRBV6-1,TRBD2,CASSQETSVRDTQYF,TGTGCCAGCAGTCAAGAGACTAGCGTACGAGATACGCAGTATTTT
TRBJ1-2,-,TRBV6-4,-,CASSEGWEHGGGYTF,TGTGCCAGCAGTGAGGGTTGGGAACACGGCGGAGGCTACACCTTC
TRBJ1-1,-,TRBV20-1,TRBD1,CSAEDRDRGTEAFF,TGCAGTGCCGAAGACCGGGACAGAGGCACTGAAGCTTTCTTT
TRBJ2-3,-,TRBV20-1,-,CSAREGPSTDTQYF,TGCAGTGCTAGAGAAGGGCCTAGCACAGATACGCAGTATTTT
TRBJ2-5,-,TRBV5-1,TRBD1,CASSYGQERQQETQYF,TGCGCCAGCAGCTACGGACAGGAGAGACAACAAGAGACCCAGTACTTC
TRBJ2-1,-,TRBV7-9,-,CASSVSLKNEQFF,TGTGCCAGCAGCGTCTCGTTGAAAAATGAGCAGTTCTTC
TRBJ1-2,-,TRBV29-1,TRBD1,CSVEQGASSYTF,TGCAGCGTTGAACAGGGGGCGAGTAGCTACACCTTC
TRBJ2-3,-,TRBV9,TRBD2,CASSPSGGAASTDTQYF,TGTGCCAGCAGCCCTAGCGGGGGGGCCGCGAGCACAGATACGCAGTATTTT
TRBJ2-5,few,TRBV7-2,TRBD2,CASSFGGVQETQYF,TGTGCCAGCAGCTTTGGGGGGGTCCAAGAGACCCAGTACTTC
TRBJ2-1,-,TRBV7-8,-,CASSLPRTLGEQFF,TGTGCCAGCAGCCTCCCCAGGACCCTCGGTGAGCAGTTCTTC
TRBJ2-5,few,TRBV2,-,CASRQEETQYF,TGTGCCAGCAGGCAAGAAGAGACCCAGTACTTC
TRBJ2-1,few,TRBV18,TRBD2,CASSLLGLAGKTYNEQFF,TGTGCCAGCTCACTGCTTGGACTAGCGGGGAAAACCTACAATGAGCAGTTCTTC
TRBJ1-2,many,TRBV24-1,-,CATSDNGLSGAYGYTF,TGTGCCACCAGTGACAACGGACTGTCGGGAGCCTATGGCTACACCTTC
TRBJ2-4,-,TRBV10-3,-,CAISEPQRNIQYF,TGTGCCATCAGTGAGCCGCAAAGAAACATTCAGTACTTC
TRBJ1-2,few,TRBV12-3/TRBV12-4,-,CASSNWDGSNYGYTF,TGTGCCAGCAGCAACTGGGACGGATCTAACTATGGCTACACCTTC
TRBJ2-1,few,TRBV7-2,TRBD2,CASSLGLANEQFF,TGTGCCAGCAGCTTAGGACTAGCGAATGAGCAGTTCTTC
TRBJ1-3,few,TRBV4-1,TRBD1,CASSHRSGDRAGNTIYF,TGCGCCAGCAGCCATCGTTCGGGGGACAGGGCTGGAAACACCATATATTTT